The source of this TCR beta chain is a study of OX40 agonist ivuxolimab in advanced cancers. For the study at large: One hepatocellular carcinoma and two cutaneous melanoma patients partially responded.

This table comes from immunoSEQ multiplex PCR, and its TCRdb copy is limited to in-frame clones, with some not included. The sample has roughly 100,000 clones, under 85% seen once. This CDR3 is 14 amino acids long. Unmatched junction bases numbered 1, after V lost 3 bases and J lost 5 bases. Looked up from germline, CDR1 is SNHLY and CDR2 is FYNNEI. The specimen was CD4+ or CD8+ T cells sorted from blood, collected in a trial of the OX40 agonist ivuxolimab. The chain carries TRBV2 and TRBJ1-3; 10 nucleotides match TRBD1. The source is an adult with an advanced solid tumor such as melanoma, head and neck, liver or kidney cancer. The CDR3 DNA sequence: TGTGCCAGCAGTGAGGGACAGGGGAGAAACACCATATATTTT. Its protein product is CASSEGQGRNTIYF.